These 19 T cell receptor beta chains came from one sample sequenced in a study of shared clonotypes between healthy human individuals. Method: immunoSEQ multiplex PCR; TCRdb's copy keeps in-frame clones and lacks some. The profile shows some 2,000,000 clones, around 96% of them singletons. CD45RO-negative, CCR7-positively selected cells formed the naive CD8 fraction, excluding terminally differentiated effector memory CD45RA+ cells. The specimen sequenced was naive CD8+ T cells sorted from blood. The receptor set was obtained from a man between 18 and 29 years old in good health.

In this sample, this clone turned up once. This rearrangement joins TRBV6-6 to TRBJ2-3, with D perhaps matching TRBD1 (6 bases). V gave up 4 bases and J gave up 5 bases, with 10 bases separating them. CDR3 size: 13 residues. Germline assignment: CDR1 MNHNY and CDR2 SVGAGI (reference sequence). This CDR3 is CASSWEQGDTQYF. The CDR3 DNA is TGTGCCAGCAGTTGGGAACAGGGAGATACGCAGTATTTT.

CDR3 residues: CASSIGGAADTQYF. In nucleotides, the CDR3 is TGTGCCAGTAGTATAGGGGGTGCGGCAGATACGCAGTATTTT. The rearrangement uses TRBV19 and TRBJ2-3; unclear D gene. The germline gives CDR1 LNHDA, CDR2 SQIVND (reference sequence). The V end was cut by 1 base, the J end by 4 bases, with 9 bases between. The CDR3 length is 14 residues.

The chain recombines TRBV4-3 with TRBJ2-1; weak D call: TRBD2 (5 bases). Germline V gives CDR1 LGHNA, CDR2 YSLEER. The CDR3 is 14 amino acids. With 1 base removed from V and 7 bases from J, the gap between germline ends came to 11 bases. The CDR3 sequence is CASSQVRGWNEQFF. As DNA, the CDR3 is TGCGCCAGCAGCCAAGTTAGAGGGTGGAATGAGCAGTTCTTC.

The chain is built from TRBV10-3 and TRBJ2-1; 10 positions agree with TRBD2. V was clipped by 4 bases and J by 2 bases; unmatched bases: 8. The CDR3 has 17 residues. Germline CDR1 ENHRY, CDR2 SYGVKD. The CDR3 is CAISGLAGEGPYNEQFF. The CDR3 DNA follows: TGTGCCATCAGTGGTCTAGCGGGAGAAGGGCCCTACAATGAGCAGTTCTTC.

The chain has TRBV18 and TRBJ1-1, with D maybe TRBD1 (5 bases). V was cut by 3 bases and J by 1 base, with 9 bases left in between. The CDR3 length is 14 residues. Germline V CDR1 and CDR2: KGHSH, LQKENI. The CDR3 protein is CASSPWDPNTEAFF. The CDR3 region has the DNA TGTGCCAGCTCACCTTGGGACCCGAACACTGAAGCTTTCTTT.

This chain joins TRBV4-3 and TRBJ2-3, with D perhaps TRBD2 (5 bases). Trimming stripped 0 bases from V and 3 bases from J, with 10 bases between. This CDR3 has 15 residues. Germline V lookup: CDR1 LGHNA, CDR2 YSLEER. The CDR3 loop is CASSQDRSGTDTQYF. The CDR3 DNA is TGCGCCAGCAGCCAAGATAGGTCGGGAACAGATACGCAGTATTTT.

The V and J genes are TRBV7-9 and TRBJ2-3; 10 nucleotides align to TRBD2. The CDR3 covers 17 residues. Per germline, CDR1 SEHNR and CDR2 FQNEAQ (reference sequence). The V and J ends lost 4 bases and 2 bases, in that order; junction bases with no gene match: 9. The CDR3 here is CASSSRGLADLTDTQYF. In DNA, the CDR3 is TGTGCCAGCAGCTCTAGAGGACTAGCGGACCTCACAGATACGCAGTATTTT. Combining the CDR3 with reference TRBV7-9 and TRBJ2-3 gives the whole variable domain DTGVSQNPRHKITKRGQNVTFRCDPISEHNRLYWYRQTLGQGPEFLTYFQNEAQLEKSRLLSDRFSAERPKGSFSTLEIQRTEQGDSAMYLCASSSRGLADLTDTQYFGPGTRLTVL.

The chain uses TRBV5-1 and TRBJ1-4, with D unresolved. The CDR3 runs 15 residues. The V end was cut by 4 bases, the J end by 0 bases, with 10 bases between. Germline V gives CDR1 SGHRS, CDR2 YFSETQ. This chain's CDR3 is CASSRTPATNEKLFF. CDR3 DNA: TGCGCCAGCAGCCGAACACCGGCAACTAATGAAAAACTGTTTTTT.

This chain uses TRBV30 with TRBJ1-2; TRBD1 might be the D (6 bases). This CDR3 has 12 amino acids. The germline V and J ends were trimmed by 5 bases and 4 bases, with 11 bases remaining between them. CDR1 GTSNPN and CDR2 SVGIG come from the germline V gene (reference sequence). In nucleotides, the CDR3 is TGTGCCTGGCTGGACAGCGGCTATGGCTACACCTTC. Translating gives CAWLDSGYGYTF.

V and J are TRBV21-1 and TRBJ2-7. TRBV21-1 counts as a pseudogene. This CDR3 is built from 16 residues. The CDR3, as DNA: TGTGCCAGCAGCAAAAAGGGGTGGGAGCGGAGCTACGAGCAGTACTTC. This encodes CASSKKGWERSYEQYF.

CDR3 sequence (DNA): TGTGCCAGCAGCCCACGGGACGCAGAGCCCATCTATGGCTACACCTTC. Its translation: CASSPRDAEPIYGYTF. The gene calls are TRBV5-6 and TRBJ1-2; D might be TRBD1 (5 bases). The CDR3 is made up of 16 amino acids. The V gene's germline CDR1 is SGHDT and CDR2 YYEEEE. Deletions cut 4 bases from V and 4 bases from J, with 20 bases between. The variable domain in full, with the rest retrieved from reference TRBV5-6 and TRBJ1-2, is DAGVTQSPTHLIKTRGQQVTLRCSPKSGHDTVSWYQQALGQGPQFIFQYYEEEERQRGNFPDRFSGHQFPNYSSELNVNALLLGDSALYLCASSPRDAEPIYGYTFGSGTRLTVV.

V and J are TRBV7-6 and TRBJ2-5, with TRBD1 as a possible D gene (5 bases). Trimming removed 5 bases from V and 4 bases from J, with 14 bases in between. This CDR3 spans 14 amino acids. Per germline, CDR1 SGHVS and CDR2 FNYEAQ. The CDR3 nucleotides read TGTGCCAGCAGCCCCCAAGGGGCCAGAGAGACCCAGTACTTC. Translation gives CASSPQGARETQYF.

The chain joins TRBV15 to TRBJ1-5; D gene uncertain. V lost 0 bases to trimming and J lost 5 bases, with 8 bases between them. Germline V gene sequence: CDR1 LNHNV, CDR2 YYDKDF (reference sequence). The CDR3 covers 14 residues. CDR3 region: CATSRDAVDQPQHF. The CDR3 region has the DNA TGTGCCACCAGCAGAGATGCGGTAGATCAGCCCCAGCATTTT.

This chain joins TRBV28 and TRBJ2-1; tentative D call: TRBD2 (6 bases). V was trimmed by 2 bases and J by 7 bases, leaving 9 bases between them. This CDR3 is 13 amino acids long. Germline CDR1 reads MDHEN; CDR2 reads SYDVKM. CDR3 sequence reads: CASSLEGRNEQFF. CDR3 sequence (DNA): TGTGCCAGCAGTTTAGAGGGGAGGAATGAGCAGTTCTTC.

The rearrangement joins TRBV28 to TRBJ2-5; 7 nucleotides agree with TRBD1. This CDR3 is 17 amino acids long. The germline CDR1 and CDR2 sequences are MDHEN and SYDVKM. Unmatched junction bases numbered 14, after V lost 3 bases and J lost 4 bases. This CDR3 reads CASSFGTEDPSPETQYF. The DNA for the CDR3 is TGTGCCAGCAGTTTCGGGACAGAGGACCCCTCCCCAGAGACCCAGTACTTC.

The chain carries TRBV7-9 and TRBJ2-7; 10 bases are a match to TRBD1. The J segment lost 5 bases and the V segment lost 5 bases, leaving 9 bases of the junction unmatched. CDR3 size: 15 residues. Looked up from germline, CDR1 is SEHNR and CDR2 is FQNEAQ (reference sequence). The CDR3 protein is CASSPGDRGADEQYF. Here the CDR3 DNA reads TGTGCCAGCAGCCCCGGGGACAGGGGTGCCGACGAGCAGTACTTC.

CDR3 region: CASSPAGSAKNTGELFF. The CDR3 DNA reads as TGTGCCAGCAGCCCCGCAGGTTCCGCAAAGAACACCGGGGAGCTGTTTTTT. The J gene is TRBJ2-2, the V gene TRBV28; D is uncertain. The CDR3 has 17 residues. Germline assignment: CDR1 MDHEN and CDR2 SYDVKM. V lost 6 bases, J lost 1 base, and 18 bases lay in between.

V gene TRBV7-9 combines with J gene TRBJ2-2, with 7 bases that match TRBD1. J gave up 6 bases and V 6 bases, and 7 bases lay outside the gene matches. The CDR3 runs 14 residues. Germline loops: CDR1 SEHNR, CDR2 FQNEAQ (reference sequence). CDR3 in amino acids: CASRLERGPGELFF. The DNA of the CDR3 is TGTGCCAGCAGACTCGAAAGGGGGCCCGGGGAGCTGTTTTTT. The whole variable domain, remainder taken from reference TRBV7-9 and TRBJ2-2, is DTGVSQNPRHKITKRGQNVTFRCDPISEHNRLYWYRQTLGQGPEFLTYFQNEAQLEKSRLLSDRFSAERPKGSFSTLEIQRTEQGDSAMYLCASRLERGPGELFFGEGSRLTVL.

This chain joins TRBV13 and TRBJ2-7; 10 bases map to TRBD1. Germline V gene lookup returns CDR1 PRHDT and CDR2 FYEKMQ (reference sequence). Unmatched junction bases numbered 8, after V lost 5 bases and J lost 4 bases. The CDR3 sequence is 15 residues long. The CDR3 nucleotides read TGTGCCAGCAGCCCATCCGGGACAGGGGAGTACGAGCAGTACTTC. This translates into CASSPSGTGEYEQYF.